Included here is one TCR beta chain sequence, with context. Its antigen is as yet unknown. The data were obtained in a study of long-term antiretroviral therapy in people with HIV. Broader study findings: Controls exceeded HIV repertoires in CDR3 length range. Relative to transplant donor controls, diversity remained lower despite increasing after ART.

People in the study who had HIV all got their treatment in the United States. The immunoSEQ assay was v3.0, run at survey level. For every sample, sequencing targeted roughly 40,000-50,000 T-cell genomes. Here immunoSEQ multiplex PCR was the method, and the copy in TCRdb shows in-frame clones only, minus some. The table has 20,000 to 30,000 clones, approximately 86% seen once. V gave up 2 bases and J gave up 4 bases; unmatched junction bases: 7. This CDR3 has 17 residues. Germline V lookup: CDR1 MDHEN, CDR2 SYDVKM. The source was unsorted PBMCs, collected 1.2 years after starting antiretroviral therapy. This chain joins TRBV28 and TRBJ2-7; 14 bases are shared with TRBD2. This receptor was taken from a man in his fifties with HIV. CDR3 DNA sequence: TGTGCCAGCAGTTTAGGGGGGACTAGCGGGGGAATTTACGAGCAGTACTTC. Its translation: CASSLGGTSGGIYEQYF.